Sequencing of this T cell receptor (beta chain) was carried out in a study of PD-L1 blockade in urothelial cancer (dated by TCRdb to about 2017). In terms of the full investigation: Every patient began therapy in 2014 and was given atezolizumab 1,200 mg intravenously every 3 weeks. Patients had an ECOG performance status of 0 or 1 and had received between 0 and 3 prior chemotherapy regimens. Pretreatment tumor samples and matched peripheral blood, collected serially before and after atezolizumab treatment, underwent TCR sequencing. Somatic, immune and clinical correlates of response to PD-L1 blockade with atezolizumab in urothelial cancer were the focus of an exploratory multi-omic analysis. Under ten patients reached durable clinical benefit, while around 19 patients did not. Blood samples gave a median of around 140,000 T cells and approximately 85,000 unique TCRs, with a median clonality of approximately 0.078. Whole exome sequencing and RNA sequencing of pretreatment tumors were performed alongside TCR sequencing in the same patients. Pretreatment blood TCR-seq was available for 30 or so patients, at least one posttreatment blood collection was obtained for 24 patients, and tumor TCR-seq was available for 24 patients. Durable clinical benefit meant progression-free survival longer than 6 months, and TCR features were also tested against progression-free and overall survival. Blood samples were analyzed at two time points: 3 weeks after treatment start (second dose) and 6 weeks after treatment start. About 85% of the roughly 29 patients were identified as males with urothelial cancer of bladder origin, and a prior smoking history was reported by 18 of 29 patients.

The CDR3, from cysteine to phenylalanine, totals 17 residues. The DNA shown is the 51-base CDR3, in frame from base 1. Trimming accounts for 4 bases at V and 3 bases at J, while the number of junction bases matched to no gene is 13. Based on the germline V gene, the CDR1 and CDR2 sequences are SGHRS and YFSETQ. General findings and caveats noted by the study authors: Among patients with durable benefit, tumor-associated TCR clones showed greater expansion in peripheral blood 3 weeks after treatment started (n ≈ 24, p = 0.022). Because the sample size was small (n ≈ 27) and many exploratory analyses were performed, the results are intended to be hypothesis-generating. Improved progression-free and overall survival was associated with having pretreatment peripheral blood TCR clonality below the median.

Comments on this clone: The specificity of this receptor is unknown. Within one base of it there is no much larger clone, and no base qualities were kept.

The time point label, as the study defines it: pretreatment peripheral blood. The cohort comprised more than 25 patients with locally advanced or metastatic urothelial carcinoma treated at Memorial Sloan Kettering on a trial protocol. Peripheral blood mononuclear cells were collected pretreatment and during treatment, with between 1 and 8 total time points per patient. The Qiagen DNeasy Blood extraction kit was used to purify genomic DNA from total PBMCs and tumor samples. PBMCs were collected pretreatment and during treatment, and were isolated and stored as previously described. Synthetic TCR analog templates were spiked into each PCR to estimate absolute template abundance from read counts. TCRbeta CDR3 regions were amplified from genomic DNA with bias-controlled V and J gene primers using the immunoSEQ assay. Rearranged TCRbeta segments were sequenced at approximately 20X coverage. Processing in the source paper ran as follows. Clustering was used to correct sequencing errors, and CDR3s were annotated against IMGT so that V, D and J genes could be assigned. Downstream analyses used only productive TCRbeta rearrangements and left out out-of-frame or stop-codon sequences. Clonality was computed as one minus Shannon entropy normalized by the log of the number of unique productive sequences. Fisher's exact test with Benjamini-Hochberg correction, using a cutoff of adjusted p below 0.01, was how clones that differed between time points or between blood and tumor were identified. TCRdb provides this immuneACCESS table in a form limited to in-frame rearrangements. Some clones are lacking; in checked studies, under half of them reflect an unresolved V gene, and why the rest are absent is not known. D and trimming were read from the DNA, whereas the V and J calls and clone size are those reported in that table. The sample table lists about 50,000 clones, roughly 78% of them with a count of one. Of the sample, roughly a tenth is held by the ten largest clones.

Sample: PBMCs, taken around atezolizumab (anti-PD-L1) treatment. The chain couples TRBV5-1 to TRBJ1-1; TRBD1 matches 9 bases in the middle. The sequence came from a man between 65 and 85 years old with urothelial cancer. The CDR3 reads CASSPSVWDRADTEAFF. The nucleotide sequence reads TGCGCCAGCAGCCCCTCGGTGTGGGACAGGGCGGACACTGAAGCTTTCTTT.